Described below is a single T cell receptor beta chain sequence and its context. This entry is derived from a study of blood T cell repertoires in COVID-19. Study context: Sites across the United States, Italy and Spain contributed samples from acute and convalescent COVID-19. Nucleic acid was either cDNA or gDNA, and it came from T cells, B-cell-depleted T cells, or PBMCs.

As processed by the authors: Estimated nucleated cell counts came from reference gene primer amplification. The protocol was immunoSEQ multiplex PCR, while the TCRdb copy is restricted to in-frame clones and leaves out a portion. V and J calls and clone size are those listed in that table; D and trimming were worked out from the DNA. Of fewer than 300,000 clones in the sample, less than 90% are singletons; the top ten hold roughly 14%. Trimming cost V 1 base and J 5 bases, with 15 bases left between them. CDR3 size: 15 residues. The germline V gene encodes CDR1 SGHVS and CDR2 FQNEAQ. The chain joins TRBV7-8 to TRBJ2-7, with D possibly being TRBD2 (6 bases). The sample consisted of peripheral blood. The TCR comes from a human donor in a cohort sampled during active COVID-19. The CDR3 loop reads CASSLVLAAAHEQYF. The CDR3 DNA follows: TGTGCCAGCAGCTTAGTTTTAGCGGCGGCACACGAGCAGTACTTC.